The 12 T cell receptor beta chains below all came from one sample that was sequenced in a study of T cells in Graves' hyperthyroidism and ophthalmopathy (dated by TCRdb to 2018 to 2020). Receptor libraries were prepared by multiplex PCR. Instrument on record: Illumina HiSeq 2000. The TCR beta CDR3 regions were amplified from RNA transcripts. The first round of RT-PCR for the TCR CDR3 was performed with the HTBI primer set and the Qiagen OneStep RT-PCR kit. The public sequencing data were trimmed at Q25 with fastp and processed into clonotypes with MiXCR by TCRdb, which kept only in-frame beta chains. CDR3 protein sequences are deduplicated, and each keeps its most common genes and DNA. The sample has a few hundred thousand distinct CDR3 sequences on record, 15% of them singletons. The top ten constitute less than 35% of the sample. What was sequenced was blood. The receptor source for this set is a woman in her twenties or thirties with Graves' hyperthyroidism.

The chain carries TRBV28 and TRBJ1-2; TRBD1 matches at 9 bases. V lost 10 bases to trimming and J lost 4 bases; unmatched junction nucleotides: 13. CDR1 MDHEN and CDR2 SYDVKM come from the germline V gene. This CDR3 has 15 amino acids. The CDR3 DNA reads TGTGCCACATCCCCTGGGGGACAGGGCGGCTATGGCTACACCTTC. Protein sequence: CATSPGGQGGYGYTF.

This clonotype was counted many times. V and J are TRBV27 and TRBJ2-1; no clear D gene. This CDR3 has 14 residues. Looked up from germline, CDR1 is MNHEY and CDR2 is SMNVEV (reference sequence). The germline V and J ends were trimmed by 6 bases and 6 bases, with 15 bases remaining between them. Written as DNA, the CDR3 is TGTGCCAGCAGCTCGGGTTTAAAGGGCAATGAGCAGTTCTTC. It codes for CASSSGLKGNEQFF.

This clonotype was seen at least ten times. One end of the junction is discordant with germline, which a read error may explain. This chain connects TRBV13 to TRBJ1-2; D is possibly TRBD1 (5 bases). Per the germline V gene, CDR1 is PRHDT and CDR2 is FYEKMQ (reference sequence). CDR3 length equals 12 residues. The CDR3 sequence is CASSLGAGGYTF. CDR3 DNA: TGTGCCAGCAGTTTAGGGGCGGGTGGCTACACCTTC.

This clonotype was detected many times. This chain joins TRBV3-1 and TRBJ2-1; D is perhaps TRBD1 (5 bases). Deletions cut 0 bases from V and 11 bases from J, with 11 bases between. CDR3 length: 13 residues. Germline values: CDR1 LGHDT, CDR2 YNNKEL (reference sequence). The CDR3 region is CASSQEEQGKQFF. Written as DNA, the CDR3 is TGTGCCAGCAGCCAAGAAGAGCAGGGCAAGCAGTTCTTC.

CDR3 region: CASSPTAYEQYF. The CDR3 DNA reads TGTGCCAGCAGTCCGACAGCCTACGAGCAGTACTTC. The chain links TRBV6-1 to TRBJ2-7; weak D call: TRBD1 (5 bases). This CDR3 contains 12 residues. V lost 5 bases and J lost 2, with 7 bases in between. Per the germline V gene, CDR1 is MNHNS and CDR2 is SASEGT.

This clonotype was observed many times. The V gene is TRBV7-3, the J gene TRBJ2-5; no clear D gene. V lost 4 bases and J 4 bases, leaving 10 bases between the germline ends. Germline V gene sequence: CDR1 SGHTA, CDR2 FQGTGA. This CDR3 region has 13 residues. DNA of the CDR3: TGTGCCAGCAGCTCCGCCAGGAGAGAGACCCAGTACTTC. Protein sequence: CASSSARRETQYF.

In its sample, this clonotype was seen a few times. This chain joins TRBV30 and TRBJ2-1, with a possible D match to TRBD1 (6 bases). Deletions cut 5 bases from V and 4 bases from J, with 15 bases between. Germline CDR1 GTSNPN, CDR2 SVGIG (reference sequence). The CDR3 is 14 amino acids. The CDR3 reads CAWGGQTRYNEQFF. The CDR3 nucleotides are TGTGCCTGGGGGGGCCAGACCCGATACAATGAGCAGTTCTTC.

This clonotype was counted many times. The chain combines TRBV11-3 with TRBJ2-2; D is uncertain. Looked up from germline, CDR1 is SGHNT and CDR2 is YENEEA. Trimming took 0 bases from V and 6 from J, leaving 8 bases between them. The CDR3 loop spans 14 amino acids. The CDR3 is CASSLDQGSGELFF. CDR3 nucleotides: TGTGCCAGCAGCTTAGATCAAGGTTCCGGGGAGCTGTTTTTT. Together with reference TRBV11-3 and TRBJ2-2, the CDR3 gives the full variable domain: EAGVVQSPRYKIIEKKQPVAFWCNPISGHNTLYWYLQNLGQGPELLIRYENEEAVDDSQLPKDRFSAERLKGVDSTLKIQPAELGDSAVYLCASSLDQGSGELFFGEGSRLTVL.

V gene TRBV7-9 combines with J gene TRBJ2-3; TRBD1 is a possible D gene (6 bases). The V end was cut by 5 bases, the J end by 1 base, with 13 bases between. Per germline, CDR1 SEHNR and CDR2 FQNEAQ (reference sequence). This CDR3 is 15 amino acids long. Written as DNA, the CDR3 is TGTGCCAGCAGCCCCCGGTACAGGGGCACAGATACGCAGTATTTT. As protein: CASSPRYRGTDTQYF.

There are many counts of this clonotype. The rearrangement links TRBV13 to TRBJ2-2; 11 nucleotides line up with TRBD2. CDR3 length: 18 amino acids. The germline V gene encodes CDR1 PRHDT and CDR2 FYEKMQ (reference sequence). J lost 6 bases, V lost 0 bases, and 9 bases had no gene match. Written as DNA, the CDR3 is TGTGCCAGCAGCTTAGGACTAGCGGGAGTGACTACAGCCGGGGAGCTGTTTTTT. Residues: CASSLGLAGVTTAGELFF. Drawing the rest from reference TRBV13 and TRBJ2-2, the complete variable domain is AAGVIQSPRHLIKEKRETATLKCYPIPRHDTVYWYQQGPGQDPQFLISFYEKMQSDKGSIPDRFSAQQFSDYHSELNMSSLELGDSALYFCASSLGLAGVTTAGELFFGEGSRLTVL.

The table lists this clonotype with a few counts. This sequence joins TRBV20-1 and TRBJ2-1, with 7 bases aligning to TRBD2. V was pared by 0 bases and J by 1 base, with 6 bases of the junction left unmatched. The CDR3 has 16 residues. The germline gives CDR1 DFQATT, CDR2 SNEGSKA (reference sequence). This CDR3 is CSARDAQLASYNEQFF. CDR3 in DNA: TGCAGTGCTAGAGATGCACAACTAGCGTCCTACAATGAGCAGTTCTTC.

This clonotype was found many times. The gene calls are TRBV5-1 and TRBJ2-7; no definite D call. Germline V gene lookup returns CDR1 SGHRS and CDR2 YFSETQ. Between the trimmed V and J ends, which lost 2 bases and 0 bases, there was a span of 12 bases. The CDR3 is 15 amino acids. CDR3 in DNA: TGCGCCAGCAGCTTTGGAACCGTCGGCTCCTACGAGCAGTACTTC. Protein: CASSFGTVGSYEQYF. The variable domain in full, with the rest retrieved from reference TRBV5-1 and TRBJ2-7, is KAGVTQTPRYLIKTRGQQVTLSCSPISGHRSVSWYQQTPGQGLQFLFEYFSETQRNKGNFPGRFSGRQFSNSRSEMNVSTLELGDSALYLCASSFGTVGSYEQYFGPGTRLTVT.